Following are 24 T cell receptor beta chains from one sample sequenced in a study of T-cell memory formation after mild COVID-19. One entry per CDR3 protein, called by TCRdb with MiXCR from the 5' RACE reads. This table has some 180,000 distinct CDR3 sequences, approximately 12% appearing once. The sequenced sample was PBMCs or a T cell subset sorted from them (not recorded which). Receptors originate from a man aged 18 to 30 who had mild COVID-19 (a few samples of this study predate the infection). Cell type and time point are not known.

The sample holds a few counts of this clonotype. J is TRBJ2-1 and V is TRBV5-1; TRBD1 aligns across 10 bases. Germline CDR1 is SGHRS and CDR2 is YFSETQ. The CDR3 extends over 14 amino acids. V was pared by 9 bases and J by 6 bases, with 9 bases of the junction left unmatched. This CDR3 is CATKGQGISNEQFF. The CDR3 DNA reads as TGCGCCACCAAGGGACAGGGGATTTCCAATGAGCAGTTCTTC.

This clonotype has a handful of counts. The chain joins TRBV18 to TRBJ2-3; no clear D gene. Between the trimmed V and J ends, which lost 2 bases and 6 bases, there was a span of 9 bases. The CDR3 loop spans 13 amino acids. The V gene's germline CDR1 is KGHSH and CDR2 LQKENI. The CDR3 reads CASSPELADTQYF. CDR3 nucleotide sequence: TGTGCCAGCTCACCAGAGCTCGCCGATACGCAGTATTTT.

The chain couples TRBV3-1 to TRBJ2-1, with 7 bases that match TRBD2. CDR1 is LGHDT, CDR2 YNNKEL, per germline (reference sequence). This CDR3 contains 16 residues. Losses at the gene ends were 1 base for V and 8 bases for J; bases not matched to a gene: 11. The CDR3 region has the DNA TGTGCCAGCAGCCAAGGGGCTAGCGGTAATACGGATGAGCAGTTCTTC. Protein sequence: CASSQGASGNTDEQFF.

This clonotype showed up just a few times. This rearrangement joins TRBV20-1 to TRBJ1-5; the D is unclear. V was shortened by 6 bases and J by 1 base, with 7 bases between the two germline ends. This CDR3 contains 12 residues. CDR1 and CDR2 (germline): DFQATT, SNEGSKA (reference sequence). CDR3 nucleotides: TGCAGTGCACGGGAAAGCAATCAGCCCCAGCATTTT. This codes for CSARESNQPQHF.

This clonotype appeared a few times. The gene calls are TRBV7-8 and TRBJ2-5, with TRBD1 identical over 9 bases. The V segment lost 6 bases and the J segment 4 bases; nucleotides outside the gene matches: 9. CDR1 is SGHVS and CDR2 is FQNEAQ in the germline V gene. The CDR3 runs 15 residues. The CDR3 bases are TGTGCCAGCAGGAGAGGACAGGGGATCCCAGAGACCCAGTACTTC. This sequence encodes CASRRGQGIPETQYF.

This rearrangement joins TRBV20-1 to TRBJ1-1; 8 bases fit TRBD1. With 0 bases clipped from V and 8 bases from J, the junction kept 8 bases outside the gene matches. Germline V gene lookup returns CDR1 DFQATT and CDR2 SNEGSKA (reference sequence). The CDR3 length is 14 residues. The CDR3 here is CSARDATGTGEAFF. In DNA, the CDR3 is TGCAGTGCTAGAGACGCTACCGGGACAGGAGAAGCTTTCTTT.

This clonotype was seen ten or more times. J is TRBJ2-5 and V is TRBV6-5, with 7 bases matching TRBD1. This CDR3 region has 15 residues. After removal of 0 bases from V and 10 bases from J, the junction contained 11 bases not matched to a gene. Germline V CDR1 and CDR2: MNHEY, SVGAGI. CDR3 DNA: TGTGCCAGCAGTTACTCACCGGGACAGCCAGGAGACCAGTACTTC. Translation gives CASSYSPGQPGDQYF.

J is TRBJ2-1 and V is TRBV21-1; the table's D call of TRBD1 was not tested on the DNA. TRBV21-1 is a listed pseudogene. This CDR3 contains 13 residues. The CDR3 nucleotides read TGTGCCAGCAGCCCCAGGGTCTACAATGAGCAGTTCTTC. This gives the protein CASSPRVYNEQFF.

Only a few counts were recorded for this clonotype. The CDR3 sequence is CASRPGGQDRISGYTF. The CDR3 DNA is TGTGCCAGCCGCCCAGGGGGACAGGATCGAATAAGTGGCTACACCTTC. The J gene is TRBJ1-2, the V gene TRBV12-3 or TRBV12-4, with 8 positions matching TRBD1. V was pared by 8 bases and J by 7 bases, with 18 bases of the junction left unmatched. This CDR3 contains 16 residues.

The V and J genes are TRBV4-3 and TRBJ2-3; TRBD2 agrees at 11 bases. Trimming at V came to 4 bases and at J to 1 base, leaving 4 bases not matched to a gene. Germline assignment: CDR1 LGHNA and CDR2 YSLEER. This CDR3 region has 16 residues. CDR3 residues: CASSPGLADRTDTQYF. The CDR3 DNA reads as TGCGCCAGCAGCCCGGGACTAGCGGACCGCACAGATACGCAGTATTTT.

For the CDR3, the DNA is TGTGCCAGCAGCTTACTCGAGGCGGGGGAGTTCTTC. Its translation: CASSLLEAGEFF. This chain uses TRBV7-2 with TRBJ2-1, with 7 bases lining up with TRBD2. V shed 2 bases, J shed 14 bases, and the junction held 6 bases outside the gene matches. Germline lookup yields CDR1 SGHTA and CDR2 FQGNSA. This CDR3 is built from 12 residues.

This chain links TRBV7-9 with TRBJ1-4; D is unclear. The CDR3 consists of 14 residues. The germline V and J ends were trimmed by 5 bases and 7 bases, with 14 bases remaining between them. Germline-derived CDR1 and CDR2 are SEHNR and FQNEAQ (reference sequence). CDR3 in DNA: TGTGCCAGCAGCCCTCAACAGTATTCTGAAAAACTGTTTTTT. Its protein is CASSPQQYSEKLFF.

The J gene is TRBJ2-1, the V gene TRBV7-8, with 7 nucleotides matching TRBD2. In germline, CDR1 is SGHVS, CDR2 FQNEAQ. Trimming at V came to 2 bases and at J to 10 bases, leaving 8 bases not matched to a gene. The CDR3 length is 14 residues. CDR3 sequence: CASSLREARFEQFF. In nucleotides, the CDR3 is TGTGCCAGCAGCTTACGGGAGGCGAGATTCGAGCAGTTCTTC. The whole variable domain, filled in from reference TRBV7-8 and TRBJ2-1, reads GAGVSQSPRYKVAKRGQDVALRCDPISGHVSLFWYQQALGQGPEFLTYFQNEAQLDKSGLPSDRFFAERPEGSVSTLKIQRTQQEDSAVYLCASSLREARFEQFFGPGTRLTVL.

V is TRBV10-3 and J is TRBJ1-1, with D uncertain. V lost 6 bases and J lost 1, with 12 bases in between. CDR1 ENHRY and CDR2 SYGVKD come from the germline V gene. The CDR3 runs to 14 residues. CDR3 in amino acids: CAISGPLKNTEAFF. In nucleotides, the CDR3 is TGTGCCATCAGCGGACCTCTGAAGAACACTGAAGCTTTCTTT.

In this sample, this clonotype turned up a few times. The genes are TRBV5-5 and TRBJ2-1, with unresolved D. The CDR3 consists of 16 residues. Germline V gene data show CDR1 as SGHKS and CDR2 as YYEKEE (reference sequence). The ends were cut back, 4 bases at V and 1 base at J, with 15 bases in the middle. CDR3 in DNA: TGTGCCAGCAGCCGCCAGGACGGAAGGTCCTACAATGAGCAGTTCTTC. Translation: CASSRQDGRSYNEQFF.

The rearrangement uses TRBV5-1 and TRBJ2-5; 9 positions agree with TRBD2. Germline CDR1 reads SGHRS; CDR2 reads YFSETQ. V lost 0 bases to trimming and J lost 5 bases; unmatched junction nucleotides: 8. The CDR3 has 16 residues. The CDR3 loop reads CASSLAPAGGSETQYF. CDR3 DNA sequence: TGCGCCAGCAGCTTGGCCCCAGCGGGGGGCTCCGAGACCCAGTACTTC.

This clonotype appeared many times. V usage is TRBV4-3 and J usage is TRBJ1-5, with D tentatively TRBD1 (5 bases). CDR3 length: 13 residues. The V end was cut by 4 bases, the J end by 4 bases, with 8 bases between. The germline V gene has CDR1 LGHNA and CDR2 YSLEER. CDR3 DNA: TGCGCCAGCAGCCTGGGGGAGAATCAGCCCCAGCATTTT. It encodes CASSLGENQPQHF.

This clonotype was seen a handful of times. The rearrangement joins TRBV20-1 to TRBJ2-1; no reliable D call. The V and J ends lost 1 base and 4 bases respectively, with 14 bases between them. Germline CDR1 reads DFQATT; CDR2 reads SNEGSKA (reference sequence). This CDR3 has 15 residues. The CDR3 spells CSARATTLIYNEQFF. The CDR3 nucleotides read TGCAGTGCTAGAGCGACAACCTTAATTTACAATGAGCAGTTCTTC.

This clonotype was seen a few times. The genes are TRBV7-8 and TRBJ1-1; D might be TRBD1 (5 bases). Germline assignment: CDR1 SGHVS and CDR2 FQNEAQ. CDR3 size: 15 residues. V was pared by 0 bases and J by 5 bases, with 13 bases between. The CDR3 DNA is TGTGCCAGCAGCTTAGCGCGGGGGAAAGGGACTGAAGCTTTCTTT. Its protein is CASSLARGKGTEAFF.

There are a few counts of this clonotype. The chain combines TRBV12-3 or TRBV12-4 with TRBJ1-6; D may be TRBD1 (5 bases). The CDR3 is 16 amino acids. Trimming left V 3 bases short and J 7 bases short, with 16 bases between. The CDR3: CASSLGQGRWNSPLHF. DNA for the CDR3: TGTGCCAGCAGTTTGGGGCAGGGTCGGTGGAATTCACCCCTCCACTTT.

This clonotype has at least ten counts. Here the CDR3 reads CASTIGDTDTQYF. The CDR3 DNA reads TGTGCCAGCACTATCGGGGACACAGATACGCAGTATTTT. The rearrangement joins TRBV12-3 or TRBV12-4 to TRBJ2-3, with D perhaps TRBD2 (5 bases). V lost 7 bases to trimming and J lost 2 bases, with 10 bases between them. The CDR3 totals 13 residues.

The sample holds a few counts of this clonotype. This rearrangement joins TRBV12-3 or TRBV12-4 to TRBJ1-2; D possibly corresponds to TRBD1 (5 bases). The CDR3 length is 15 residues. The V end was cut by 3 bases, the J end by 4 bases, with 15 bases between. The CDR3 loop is CASSLTDSPLYGYTF. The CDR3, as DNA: TGTGCCAGCAGTTTGACTGACAGTCCTCTCTATGGCTACACCTTC.

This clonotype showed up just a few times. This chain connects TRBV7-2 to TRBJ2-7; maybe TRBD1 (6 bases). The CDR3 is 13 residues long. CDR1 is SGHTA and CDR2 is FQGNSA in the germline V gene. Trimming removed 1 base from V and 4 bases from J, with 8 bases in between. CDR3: CASSLVRGYEQYV. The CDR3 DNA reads TGTGCCAGCAGCTTAGTGAGGGGGTACGAGCAGTACGTC.

The CDR3 loop reads CASRDLSNTGELFF. CDR3 nucleotides: TGTGCCAGCCGGGACCTATCGAACACCGGGGAGCTGTTTTTT. The genes are TRBV9 and TRBJ2-2; the D gene could be TRBD1 or TRBD2 (5 bases each). Germline lookup yields CDR1 SGDLS and CDR2 YYNGEE. V was clipped by 7 bases and J by 0 bases, with 10 bases between them. CDR3 length: 14 residues. Full variable domain (missing parts from reference TRBV9 and TRBJ2-2): DSGVTQTPKHLITATGQRVTLRCSPRSGDLSVYWYQQSLDQGLQFLIQYYNGEERAKGNILERFSAQQFPDLHSELNLSSLELGDSALYFCASRDLSNTGELFFGEGSRLTVL.